This TCR beta chain was observed in a study of blood T cell repertoires in COVID-19. Study at large: Acute and convalescent COVID-19 specimens originated in the United States, Italy and Spain.

CDR3 length: 15 amino acids. The V gene lost 2 bases and the J gene lost 7 bases, with 12 bases spanning the gap. CDR1 is MNHNY and CDR2 is SVGAGI in the germline V gene (reference sequence). Original processing notes: How many nucleated cells were present was estimated from reference gene primer amplification. Some clones are missing from TCRdb's copy, which holds only in-frame ones; the method was immunoSEQ multiplex PCR. The DNA gave D and trimming, while V, J and clone size come from that table. The table has 100,000 to 130,000 clones, about 85% seen once. This clonotype was obtained from a woman in her seventies with acute or convalescent COVID-19. J is TRBJ1-6 and V is TRBV6-6, with D possibly TRBD1 on 6 matching bases. Input material: peripheral blood. In DNA, the CDR3 is TGTGCCAGCAGTTACGAGGGCAGGGGAAATTCACCCCTCCACTTT. Translation: CASSYEGRGNSPLHF.